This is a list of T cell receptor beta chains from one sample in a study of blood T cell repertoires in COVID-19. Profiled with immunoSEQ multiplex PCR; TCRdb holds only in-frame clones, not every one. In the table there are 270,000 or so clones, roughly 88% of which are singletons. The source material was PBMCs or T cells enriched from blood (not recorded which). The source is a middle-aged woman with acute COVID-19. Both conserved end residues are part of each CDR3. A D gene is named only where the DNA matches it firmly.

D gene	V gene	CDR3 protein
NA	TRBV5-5	CASSLTATIAKNIQYF
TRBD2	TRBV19	CASRRTSGTDTQYF
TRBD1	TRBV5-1	CASSSVRDRVQYF
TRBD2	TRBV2	CASSDASGKPYEQYF
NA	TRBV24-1	CATSGGADANTGELFF
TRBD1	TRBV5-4	CASSFGQGQYNSPLHF
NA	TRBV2	CASSEERETQYF
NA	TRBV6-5	CASRQGVGNQPQHF
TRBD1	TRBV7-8	CASSWVGQGSYNEQFF
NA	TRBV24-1	CATSDPSGGPSRGYTF
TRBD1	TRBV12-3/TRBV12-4	CASSFLQGFSYTF
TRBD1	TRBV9	CASSVLGQGDGAFF
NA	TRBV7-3	CASSSQGGTEAFF
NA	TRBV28	CASSSLGASYEQYF
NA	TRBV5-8	CASSRYTEAFF
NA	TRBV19	CASSHRNPGPRGSRYNEQFF
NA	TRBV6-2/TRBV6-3	CASSYSPGETQYF
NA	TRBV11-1	CASSRDTYNSPLHF
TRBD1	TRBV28	CASSSGQGVGQPQHF
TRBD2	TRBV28	CASSGSGRVETQYF
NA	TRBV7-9	CASSPQGPSSYNEQFF
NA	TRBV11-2	CASSGTIRGAQYF
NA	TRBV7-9	CASSFPHKETQYF
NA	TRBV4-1	CASSQERTASSYNEQFF
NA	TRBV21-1	CASSIRLDHEQFF
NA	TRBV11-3	CASSHNLGRTNYGYTF
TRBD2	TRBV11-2	CASSLASGRVAIEQFF
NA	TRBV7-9	CASSPGVGQPQHF
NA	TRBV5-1	CASSLEAGDEQFF
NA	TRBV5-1	CASSFIGELYGYTF
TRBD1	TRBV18	CASSPRGQGPWSSGYTF
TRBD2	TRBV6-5	CASSPAGGETQYF
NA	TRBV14	CASSLSGSTDTQYF
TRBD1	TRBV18	CASSPDRAYGYTF
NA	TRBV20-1	CSASRGRGFGNTIYF
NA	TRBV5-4	CASSLVQGDGYTF
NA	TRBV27	CASSLSRPRGQRGETQYF
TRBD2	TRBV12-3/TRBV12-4	CASSLVMGGRTYF
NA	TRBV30	CAWSVQAVRYGYTF
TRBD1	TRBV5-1	CASSLGQGDEKLFF
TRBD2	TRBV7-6	CASSRPLAGVTGELFF
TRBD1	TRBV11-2	CASSLRDSLYSGNTIYF
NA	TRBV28	CASSLWSRGSTEAFF
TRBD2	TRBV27	CASRGTSGELFF
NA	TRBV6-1	CASSEIQNYGYTF
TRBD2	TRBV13	CASTGLSGRYQETQYF
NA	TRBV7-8	CASSLVPGAYEQYF
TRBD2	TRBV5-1	CASTLAGTDTQYF